This TCR beta chain stems from a study of blood T cell repertoires in COVID-19. Using immunoSEQ multiplex PCR, the repertoire was profiled, and TCRdb retains in-frame clones only, with some absent. The sample holds 300,000 to 350,000 clones, 88% seen once. V lost 4 bases, J lost 6 bases, and 18 bases stayed unmatched. The length of the CDR3 is 17 residues. Germline CDR1 and CDR2: LGHDT and YNNKEL (reference sequence). The rearrangement links TRBV3-1 (or the pseudogene TRBV3-2) to TRBJ2-7; 7 bases are a match to TRBD2. The source is a woman aged 30 to 39 who had been exposed to COVID-19. Sequenced: PBMCs or T cells enriched from blood (not recorded which). CDR3 nucleotides: TGTGCCAGCAGCCCCCACCTTGGGGCTAGCGGCGGATCCGAGCAGTACTTC. This gives the protein CASSPHLGASGGSEQYF.